These T cell receptor beta chains were read from a single sample in a study of T cells after yellow fever vaccination. TCRdb re-derived calls from the 5' RACE reads in MiXCR, one entry per CDR3 protein. In the table there are fewer than 350,000 distinct CDR3 sequences, 8.7% of which are singletons. The material was PBMCs, obtained on the day of the first yellow fever vaccination. These receptors came from a man between 18 and 29 years old who received the YFV17D yellow fever vaccine. The CDR3 runs from the conserved cysteine through the conserved F or W. The D gene is left open where the match is weak. The size field is filled for only some rows; it gives once, few, many or a size class.

clone_size,d_call,cdr3_length,j_call,v_call,cdr3_nt,cdr3_aa
few,TRBD1,13,TRBJ2-7,TRBV5-8,TGTGCCAGCAGCCTCAGGGGGCGCGACGAGCAGTACTTC,CASSLRGRDEQYF
few,-,15,TRBJ2-3,TRBV5-1,TGCGCCAGCAGCTTGGCCCGCGGGGCACAGGATACGCAGTATTTT,CASSLARGAQDTQYF
-,-,14,TRBJ2-1,TRBV5-1,TGCGCCAGCAGCTTGGGGTATGATGGGAATGAGCAGTTCTTC,CASSLGYDGNEQFF
-,TRBD2,17,TRBJ2-1,TRBV20-1,TGCAGTGCTAGGTCCCGAGTAGCGGTAGCGGGCGGGGATGAGCAGTTCTTC,CSARSRVAVAGGDEQFF
few,TRBD1,14,TRBJ2-7,TRBV20-1,TGCAGTGCTAGTGGCAGGGGGTACCCCCACGAGCAGTACTTC,CSASGRGYPHEQYF
many,TRBD2,15,TRBJ2-4,TRBV20-1,TGCAGTGCTTCCAACGCAGCGGGGTCTCGGGACATTCAGTACTTC,CSASNAAGSRDIQYF
few,-,15,TRBJ2-3,TRBV6-5,TGTGCCAGCAGCTCCTCCTCCGACGGGACAGATACGCAGTATTTT,CASSSSSDGTDTQYF
few,TRBD1,13,TRBJ1-1,TRBV4-1,TGCGCCAGCAGCTTCGGACAGGGGCAAGAGGCTTTCTTT,CASSFGQGQEAFF
many,-,14,TRBJ1-1,TRBV28,TGTGCCAGCAGTTTCGGGGGGGGCGGGACTGAAGCTTTCTTT,CASSFGGGGTEAFF
few,TRBD2,16,TRBJ2-3,TRBV18,TGTGCCAGCTCACCCCTCGGCCTAGCGGCAACAGATACGCAGTATTTT,CASSPLGLAATDTQYF
many,-,13,TRBJ2-5,TRBV5-6,TGTGCCAGCAGCTTGGAGGGGCACGAGACCCAGTACTTC,CASSLEGHETQYF
-,-,15,TRBJ1-5,TRBV3-1,TGTGCCAGCAGCCAAGATACCGGGGGCGGTCAGCCCCAGCATTTT,CASSQDTGGGQPQHF
many,-,12,TRBJ1-1,TRBV12-3/TRBV12-4,TGTGCCAGCACCCAAGTGGACACTGAAGCTTTCTTT,CASTQVDTEAFF
few,-,11,TRBJ1-4,TRBV6-2/TRBV6-3,TGTGCCAGCAGTTCTAATGAAAAACTGTTTTTT,CASSSNEKLFF